This T cell receptor (beta chain) was captured in a study of shared clonotypes between healthy human individuals. Study outcomes and limitations: Even with large depth, rarefaction showed that sorted-subset sequencing was incomplete. A reduction in generation probabilities was seen for non-shared clonotypes relative to those shared by all four donors.

After removal of 3 bases from V and 7 bases from J, the junction contained 7 bases not matched to a gene. The length of the CDR3 is 16 residues. CDR1 is SGHAT, CDR2 FQNNGV, per germline. Comment on this clone: Its antigen is not identified.

Sorted-subset replicate PCRs used roughly 220 ng DNA, roughly 28,000 T cell genomes. The protocol was immunoSEQ multiplex PCR, while the TCRdb copy is restricted to in-frame clones and leaves out a portion. The table records some 2.4 million clones, under 95% of them present only once. V usage is TRBV11-2 and J usage is TRBJ2-1; TRBD2 agrees at 12 bases. The material sequenced was naive CD4+ T cells from PBMCs. Subset given: CD45RA+ positively selected. The receptor's source is a man aged 18-30 years in good health. Some clones in this sample may be carry-over from other donors' samples. CDR3 loop: CASSLLIGLAGNEQFF. DNA for the CDR3: TGTGCCAGCAGCTTGCTGATTGGACTAGCGGGGAATGAGCAGTTCTTC.